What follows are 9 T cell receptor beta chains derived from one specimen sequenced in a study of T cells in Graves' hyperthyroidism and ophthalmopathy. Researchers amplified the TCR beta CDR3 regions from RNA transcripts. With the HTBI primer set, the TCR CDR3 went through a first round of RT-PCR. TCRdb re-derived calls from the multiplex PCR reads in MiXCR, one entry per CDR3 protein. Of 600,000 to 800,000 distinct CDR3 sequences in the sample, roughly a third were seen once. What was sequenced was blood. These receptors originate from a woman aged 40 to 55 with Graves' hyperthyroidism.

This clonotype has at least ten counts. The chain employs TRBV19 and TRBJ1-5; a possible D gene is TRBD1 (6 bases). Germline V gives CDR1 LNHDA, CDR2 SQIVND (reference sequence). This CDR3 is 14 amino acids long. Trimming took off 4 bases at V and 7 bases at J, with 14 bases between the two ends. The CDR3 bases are TGTGCCAGTAGTAGGGGGCCAGATGGCCAGCCCCAGCATTTT. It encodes CASSRGPDGQPQHF.

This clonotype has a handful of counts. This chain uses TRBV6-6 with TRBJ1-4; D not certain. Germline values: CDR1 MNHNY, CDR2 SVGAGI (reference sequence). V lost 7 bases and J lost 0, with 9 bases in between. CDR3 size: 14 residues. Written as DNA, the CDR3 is TGTGCCAGCACACGGGTCCCAACTAATGAAAAACTGTTTTTT. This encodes CASTRVPTNEKLFF.

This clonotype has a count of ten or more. As DNA, the CDR3 is TGTGCCAGTAGTATAGGGGGATCGGGTAATGAAAAACTGTTTTTT. Its protein product is CASSIGGSGNEKLFF. The V gene is TRBV19, the J gene TRBJ1-4, with no clear D. Trimming took 1 base from V and 4 from J, leaving 10 bases between them. Germline-derived CDR1 and CDR2 are LNHDA and SQIVND (reference sequence). CDR3 length: 15 residues.

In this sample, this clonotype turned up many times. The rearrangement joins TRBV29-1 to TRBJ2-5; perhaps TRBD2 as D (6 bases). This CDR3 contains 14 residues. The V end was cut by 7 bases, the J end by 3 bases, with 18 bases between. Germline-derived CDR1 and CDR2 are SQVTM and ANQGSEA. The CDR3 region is CSATLRGLKETQYF. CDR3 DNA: TGCAGCGCCACCTTGAGAGGACTAAAAGAGACCCAGTACTTC.

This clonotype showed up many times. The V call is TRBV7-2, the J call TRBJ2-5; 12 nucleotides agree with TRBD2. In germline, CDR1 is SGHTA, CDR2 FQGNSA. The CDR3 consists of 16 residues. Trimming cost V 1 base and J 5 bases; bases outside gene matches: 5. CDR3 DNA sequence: TGTGCCAGCAGCTTAGGACTAGCGGGGGTGCTGGAGACCCAGTACTTC. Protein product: CASSLGLAGVLETQYF. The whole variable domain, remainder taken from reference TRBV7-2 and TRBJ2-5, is GAGVSQSPSNKVTEKGKDVELRCDPISGHTALYWYRQSLGQGLEFLIYFQGNSAPDKSGLPSDRFSAERTGGSVSTLTIQRTQQEDSAVYLCASSLGLAGVLETQYFGPGTRLLVL.

CDR3 sequence: CASSISSGRRADTQYF. In DNA form, the CDR3 reads TGTGCCAGCAGCATAAGTAGCGGGAGAAGGGCGGATACGCAGTATTTT. The chain has TRBV7-9 and TRBJ2-3; 9 nucleotides match TRBD2. In germline, CDR1 is SEHNR, CDR2 FQNEAQ (reference sequence). Trimming took 5 bases from V and 6 from J; bases not matched to a gene: 12. This CDR3 region has 16 residues.

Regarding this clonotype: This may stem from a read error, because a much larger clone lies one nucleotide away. CDR3 residues: CSSSSQGYEKLFF. CDR3 in DNA: TGTTCCAGCAGCTCGCAGGGTTATGAAAAACTGTTTTTT. V is TRBV7-9 and J is TRBJ1-4, with D maybe TRBD1 (5 bases). Germline assignment: CDR1 SEHNR and CDR2 FQNEAQ (reference sequence). The CDR3 totals 13 residues.

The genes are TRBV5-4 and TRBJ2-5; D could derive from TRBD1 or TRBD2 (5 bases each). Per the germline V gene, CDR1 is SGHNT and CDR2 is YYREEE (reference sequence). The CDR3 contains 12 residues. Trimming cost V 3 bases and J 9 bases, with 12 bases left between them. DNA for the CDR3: TGTGCCAGCAGCTCGGGGCAGGAGGCCCAGTACTTC. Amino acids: CASSSGQEAQYF.

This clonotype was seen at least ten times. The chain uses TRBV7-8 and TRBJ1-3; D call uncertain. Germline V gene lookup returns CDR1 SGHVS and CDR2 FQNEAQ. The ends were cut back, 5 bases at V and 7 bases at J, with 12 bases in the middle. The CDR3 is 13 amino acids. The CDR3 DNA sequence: TGTGCCAGCAGCCTCAACCCAACTAACACCATATATTTT. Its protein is CASSLNPTNTIYF. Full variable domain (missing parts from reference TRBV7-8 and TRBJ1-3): GAGVSQSPRYKVAKRGQDVALRCDPISGHVSLFWYQQALGQGPEFLTYFQNEAQLDKSGLPSDRFFAERPEGSVSTLKIQRTQQEDSAVYLCASSLNPTNTIYFGEGSWLTVV.